The 26 T cell receptor beta chains in this list originate from one sample, sequenced in a study of technical replicates of blood from several donors. Profiled with immunoSEQ multiplex PCR; TCRdb holds only in-frame clones, not every one. Here the sample spans approximately 75,000 clones, around 97% being singletons. Sample: T cells isolated from PBMCs. The receptors derive from a human donor in good health.

CDR3 coding DNA: TGTGCCAGCAGCTTGGCCAATCAGGGGATCGGGGAGCTGTTTTTT. Encoded protein: CASSLANQGIGELFF. The J gene is TRBJ2-2, the V gene TRBV5-6, with a weak D call TRBD1 (6 bases). Germline CDR1 and CDR2: SGHDT and YYEEEE. CDR3 length: 15 amino acids. V lost 0 bases, J lost 7 bases, and 13 bases lay in between.

This chain uses TRBV5-5 with TRBJ2-7; 8 nucleotides match TRBD1. Per the germline V gene, CDR1 is SGHKS and CDR2 is YYEKEE (reference sequence). The ends lost 5 bases at V and 2 bases at J; junction bases unmatched: 6. The CDR3 has 14 residues. The CDR3 reads CASRGPGQAYEQYF. Written as DNA, the CDR3 is TGTGCCAGCAGGGGGCCGGGACAGGCCTACGAGCAGTACTTC.

The V gene is TRBV7-9, the J gene TRBJ2-1; the match to TRBD2 covers 12 bases. Trimming cost V 5 bases and J 0 bases; bases outside gene matches: 11. Germline assignment: CDR1 SEHNR and CDR2 FQNEAQ (reference sequence). This CDR3 has 19 amino acids. The CDR3 here is CASSQLAGGLYDSYNEQFF. As DNA, the CDR3 is TGTGCCAGCAGCCAACTAGCGGGAGGATTGTATGACTCCTACAATGAGCAGTTCTTC.

This clone was counted between two and nine times. This sequence joins TRBV5-6 and TRBJ1-1, with 7 nucleotides matching TRBD1. This CDR3 region has 13 residues. With V trimmed by 4 bases and J by 3 bases, 3 bases remained unmatched. Germline lookup yields CDR1 SGHDT and CDR2 YYEEEE. CDR3 DNA sequence: TGTGCCAGCAGCCACGACAGGGACACTGAAGCTTTCTTT. This encodes CASSHDRDTEAFF.

The CDR3 DNA sequence: TGCGCCAGCAGCGGATCAACAGGGGGACTGGACACTGAAGCTTTCTTT. Amino acids: CASSGSTGGLDTEAFF. The rearrangement joins TRBV5-1 to TRBJ1-1, with 8 bases that match TRBD1. CDR3 length: 16 residues. Germline-derived CDR1 and CDR2 are SGHRS and YFSETQ. V was pared by 4 bases and J by 3 bases, with 11 bases of the junction left unmatched.

The rearrangement joins TRBV6-1 to TRBJ2-1, with D perhaps TRBD2 (6 bases). The CDR3 is made up of 15 amino acids. Trimming took 6 bases from V and 3 from J, leaving 15 bases between them. Germline V gene data show CDR1 as MNHNS and CDR2 as SASEGT. The CDR3, as DNA: TGTGCCAGCAGCAATCCAGCGGGCTTCTACAATGAGCAGTTCTTC. Protein product: CASSNPAGFYNEQFF.

The chain has TRBV28 and TRBJ1-5; 8 positions agree with TRBD1. V lost 1 base, J lost 0 bases, and 14 bases stayed unmatched. In germline, CDR1 is MDHEN, CDR2 SYDVKM. CDR3 length: 20 residues. The CDR3 sequence is CASSLYMFGDRKNSNQPQHF. CDR3 in DNA: TGTGCCAGCAGTTTATATATGTTTGGGGACAGGAAAAATAGCAATCAGCCCCAGCATTTT.

This chain joins TRBV5-1 and TRBJ1-4; D not resolved. Per germline, CDR1 SGHRS and CDR2 YFSETQ. CDR3 length: 15 residues. V was pared by 3 bases and J by 5 bases, with 14 bases between. Here the CDR3 reads CASSYRSGINEKLFF. The CDR3 DNA reads as TGCGCCAGCAGCTACCGATCGGGGATAAATGAAAAACTGTTTTTT.

CDR3 protein: CASSLVGRKVPEQYF. In DNA form, the CDR3 reads TGTGCCAGCAGCTTGGTGGGGAGGAAAGTACCAGAGCAGTACTTC. The chain carries TRBV5-6 and TRBJ2-7; D perhaps matches TRBD2 (6 bases). Trimming pared 0 bases from V and 7 bases from J, leaving 17 bases between. CDR3 length: 15 residues. CDR1 and CDR2 (germline): SGHDT, YYEEEE.

This chain links TRBV6-6 with TRBJ1-5, with D possibly TRBD1 on 6 matching bases. This CDR3 has 15 residues. Trimming removed 6 bases from V and 3 bases from J, with 15 bases in between. The germline V gene encodes CDR1 MNHNY and CDR2 SVGAGI (reference sequence). The CDR3 protein is CASRPTGFDNQPQHF. The CDR3 nucleotides read TGTGCCAGCAGGCCAACAGGGTTTGACAATCAGCCCCAGCATTTT.

A single count supports this clone. The chain links TRBV28 to TRBJ2-1, with TRBD1 matching over 9 bases. Germline V gene data show CDR1 as MDHEN and CDR2 as SYDVKM. The CDR3 sequence is 15 residues long. The ends lost 7 bases at V and 8 bases at J; junction bases unmatched: 12. In DNA form, the CDR3 reads TGTGCCAGCACCTCCTTCCGGGACAGGGTCGATGAGCAGTTCTTC. Its protein is CASTSFRDRVDEQFF.

V and J are TRBV5-4 and TRBJ2-1, with TRBD2 matching 12 bases. In germline, CDR1 is SGHNT, CDR2 YYREEE (reference sequence). Germline trimming cut 0 bases from V and 10 bases from J; bases unmatched to any gene: 5. This CDR3 is 15 amino acids long. The CDR3 region is CASSLAPSGGEEQFF. The CDR3, as DNA: TGTGCCAGCAGCTTGGCGCCTAGCGGGGGGGAAGAGCAGTTCTTC.

The rearrangement links TRBV6-1 to TRBJ1-5; D is undetermined. CDR3 length: 15 residues. The V gene's germline CDR1 is MNHNS and CDR2 SASEGT. V was pared by 3 bases and J by 9 bases, with 18 bases between. CDR3: CASSDTMGGVAPQHF. CDR3 nucleotide sequence: TGTGCCAGCAGTGACACCATGGGCGGGGTCGCGCCCCAGCATTTT.

V gene TRBV5-1 combines with J gene TRBJ2-6; D gene unclear. From germline, CDR1 is SGHRS and CDR2 YFSETQ. The V gene lost 0 bases and the J gene lost 6 bases, with 7 bases spanning the gap. This CDR3 spans 14 amino acids. CDR3 in amino acids: CASSLGTEANVLTF. CDR3 coding DNA: TGCGCCAGCAGCTTGGGAACAGAGGCCAACGTCCTGACTTTC.

The chain is built from TRBV7-2 and TRBJ1-6; possible D gene TRBD1, 5 bases. V lost 6 bases to trimming and J lost 8 bases, with 17 bases between them. The CDR3 sequence is 15 residues long. CDR1 and CDR2 (germline): SGHTA, FQGNSA. The CDR3 DNA reads as TGTGCCAGCAGGATAAAGGGGATTCGGTATTCACCCCTCCACTTT. It specifies CASRIKGIRYSPLHF.

This chain uses TRBV5-6 with TRBJ2-1, with unresolved D. The CDR3 sequence is 12 residues long. In germline, CDR1 is SGHDT, CDR2 YYEEEE. Trimming pared 4 bases from V and 6 bases from J, leaving 8 bases between. The chain's CDR3 is CASSRQPNEQFF. The CDR3 region has the DNA TGTGCCAGCAGCCGACAACCCAATGAGCAGTTCTTC.

The J gene is TRBJ2-1, the V gene TRBV10-3; 12 bases map to TRBD2. There are 19 residues in the CDR3. J gave up 0 bases and V 11 bases, and 17 bases lay outside the gene matches. Germline lookup yields CDR1 ENHRY and CDR2 SYGVKD. The CDR3 sequence: CAAAGLASGRESSYNEQFF. In DNA, the CDR3 is TGTGCCGCCGCGGGGCTGGCTAGCGGGAGGGAAAGCTCCTACAATGAGCAGTTCTTC.

The chain has TRBV2 and TRBJ1-2, with 7 bases identical to TRBD1. CDR3 length equals 15 residues. V shed 7 bases and J 1 base; nucleotides not matched to a gene: 9. Per germline, CDR1 SNHLY and CDR2 FYNNEI. The CDR3, as DNA: TGTGCCAGCACCGGGACAGCCGGCGGTAACTATGGCTACACCTTC. Its translation is CASTGTAGGNYGYTF.

The rearrangement links TRBV5-1 to TRBJ2-7; D possibly corresponds to TRBD1 (5 bases). The V end was cut by 2 bases, the J end by 1 base, with 10 bases between. The V gene's germline CDR1 is SGHRS and CDR2 YFSETQ. The CDR3 is 14 amino acids. CDR3 nucleotide sequence: TGCGCCAGCAGCTTAACCGGACATTCCTACGAGCAGTACTTC. Translation gives CASSLTGHSYEQYF.

The rearrangement uses TRBV2 and TRBJ1-2; D is undetermined. Germline assignment: CDR1 SNHLY and CDR2 FYNNEI. The CDR3 has 15 residues. Trimming removed 6 bases from V and 0 bases from J, with 14 bases in between. In DNA, the CDR3 is TGTGCCAGCAGCCTCGTGGGAGGAGCTAACTATGGCTACACCTTC. Amino acid sequence: CASSLVGGANYGYTF.

V is TRBV10-3 and J is TRBJ2-5; a possible D gene is TRBD2 (5 bases). Germline values: CDR1 ENHRY, CDR2 SYGVKD. There are 14 residues in the CDR3. V shed 10 bases and J shed 2 bases, with 17 bases lying between them. CDR3 bases: TGTGCCACCACGGGATTATACGAACAAGAGACCCAGTACTTC. It yields the protein CATTGLYEQETQYF.

The rearrangement uses TRBV6-5 and TRBJ2-1, with D tentatively TRBD2 (6 bases). CDR1 MNHEY and CDR2 SVGAGI come from the germline V gene. Trimming removed 2 bases at V and 5 bases at J, with 16 bases between. The CDR3 length is 16 residues. The CDR3 sequence is CASSYLFTGGNNEQFF. The DNA of the CDR3 is TGTGCCAGCAGTTACCTTTTTACCGGCGGGAACAATGAGCAGTTCTTC.

This clone was seen only a few times. This CDR3 reads CASRMNTEAFF. The DNA of the CDR3 is TGTGCCAGTCGTATGAACACTGAAGCTTTCTTT. The chain links TRBV2 to TRBJ1-1; D is undetermined. The CDR3 length is 11 residues. CDR1 is SNHLY and CDR2 is FYNNEI in the germline V gene. Trimming took 9 bases from V and 0 from J, leaving 5 bases between them. Filled out from reference TRBV2 and TRBJ1-1, the complete variable domain reads EPEVTQTPSHQVTQMGQEVILRCVPISNHLYFYWYRQILGQKVEFLVSFYNNEISEKSEIFDDQFSVERPDGSNFTLKIRSTKLEDSAMYFCASRMNTEAFFGQGTRLTVV.

This chain links TRBV29-1 with TRBJ2-1; TRBD2 matches at 7 bases. Germline V CDR1 and CDR2: SQVTM, ANQGSEA. Unmatched junction bases numbered 5, after V lost 1 base and J lost 8 bases. CDR3 length equals 13 residues. For the CDR3, the DNA is TGCAGCGTTGAAGGGGACTATACGCATGAGCAGTTCTTC. Translation gives CSVEGDYTHEQFF.

In DNA, the CDR3 is TGTGCCAGCAGGCAGGGGGGCGCTGAAGCTTTCTTT. Amino acids: CASRQGGAEAFF. The chain joins TRBV2 to TRBJ1-1; 7 bases align to TRBD1. V lost 6 bases, J lost 6 bases, and 4 bases stayed unmatched. CDR1 SNHLY and CDR2 FYNNEI come from the germline V gene. This CDR3 region has 12 residues.

The CDR3 DNA sequence: TGTGCCAGCAGGCCTACAGGGGGCGGTGAGACCCAGTACTTC. Residues: CASRPTGGGETQYF. This rearrangement joins TRBV2 to TRBJ2-5; 9 bases line up with TRBD1. The V segment lost 6 bases and the J segment 5 bases; nucleotides outside the gene matches: 7. The V gene's germline CDR1 is SNHLY and CDR2 FYNNEI. This CDR3 is built from 14 residues.